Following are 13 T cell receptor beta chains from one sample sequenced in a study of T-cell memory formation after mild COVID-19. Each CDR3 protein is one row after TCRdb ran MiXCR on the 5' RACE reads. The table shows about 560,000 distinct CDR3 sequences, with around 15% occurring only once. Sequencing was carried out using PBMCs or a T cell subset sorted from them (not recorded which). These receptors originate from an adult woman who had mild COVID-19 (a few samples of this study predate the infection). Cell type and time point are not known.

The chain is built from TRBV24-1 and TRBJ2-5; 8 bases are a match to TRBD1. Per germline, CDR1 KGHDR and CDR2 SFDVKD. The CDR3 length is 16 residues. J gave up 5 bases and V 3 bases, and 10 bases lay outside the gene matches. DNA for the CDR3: TGTGCCACCAGTGATGTGGAGACAGGGGCGCTGGAGACCCAGTACTTC. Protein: CATSDVETGALETQYF.

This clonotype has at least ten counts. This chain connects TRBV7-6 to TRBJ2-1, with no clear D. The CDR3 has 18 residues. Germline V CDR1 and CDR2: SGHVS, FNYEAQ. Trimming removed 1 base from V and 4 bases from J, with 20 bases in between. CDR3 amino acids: CASSLDPPTSVAYNEQFF. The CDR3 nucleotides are TGTGCCAGCAGCTTAGACCCCCCTACGAGCGTCGCTTACAATGAGCAGTTCTTC.

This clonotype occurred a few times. The CDR3 DNA is TGTGCCAGCAGTAGGGTCCAAGGGCCCCAAGAGACCCAGTACTTC. This encodes CASSRVQGPQETQYF. J is TRBJ2-5 and V is TRBV2; D unclear. Germline values: CDR1 SNHLY, CDR2 FYNNEI. Trimming pared 5 bases from V and 1 base from J, leaving 14 bases between. The CDR3 is made up of 15 amino acids.

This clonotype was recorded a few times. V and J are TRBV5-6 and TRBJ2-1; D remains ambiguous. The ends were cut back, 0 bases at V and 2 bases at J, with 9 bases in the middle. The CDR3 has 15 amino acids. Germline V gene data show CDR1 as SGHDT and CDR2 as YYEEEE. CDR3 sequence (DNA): TGTGCCAGCAGCTTGGTATGGGTTACCTACAATGAGCAGTTCTTC. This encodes CASSLVWVTYNEQFF. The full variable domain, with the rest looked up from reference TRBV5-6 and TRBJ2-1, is DAGVTQSPTHLIKTRGQQVTLRCSPKSGHDTVSWYQQALGQGPQFIFQYYEEEERQRGNFPDRFSGHQFPNYSSELNVNALLLGDSALYLCASSLVWVTYNEQFFGPGTRLTVL.

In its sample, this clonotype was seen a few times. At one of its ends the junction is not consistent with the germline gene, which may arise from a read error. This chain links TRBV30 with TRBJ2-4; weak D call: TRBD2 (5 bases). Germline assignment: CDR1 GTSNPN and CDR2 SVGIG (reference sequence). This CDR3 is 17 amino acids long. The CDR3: CAGRERTGPSAKNIQYF. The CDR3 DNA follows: TGTGCCGGGAGAGAAAGGACCGGCCCTTCGGCCAAAAACATTCAGTACTTC.

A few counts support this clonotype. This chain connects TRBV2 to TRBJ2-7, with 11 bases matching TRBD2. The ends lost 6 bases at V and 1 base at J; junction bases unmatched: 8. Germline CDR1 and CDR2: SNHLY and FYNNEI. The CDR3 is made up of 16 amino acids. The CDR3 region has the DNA TGTGCCAGCAGCGGGACTAGCGGAGAAAGATCCTACGAGCAGTACTTC. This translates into CASSGTSGERSYEQYF.

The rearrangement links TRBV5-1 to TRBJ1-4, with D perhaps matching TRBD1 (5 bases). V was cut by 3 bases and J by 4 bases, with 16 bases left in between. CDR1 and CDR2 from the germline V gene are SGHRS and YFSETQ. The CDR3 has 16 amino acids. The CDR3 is CASSSGHTGGNEKLFF. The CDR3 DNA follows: TGCGCCAGCAGCTCCGGACACACTGGCGGTAATGAAAAACTGTTTTTT.

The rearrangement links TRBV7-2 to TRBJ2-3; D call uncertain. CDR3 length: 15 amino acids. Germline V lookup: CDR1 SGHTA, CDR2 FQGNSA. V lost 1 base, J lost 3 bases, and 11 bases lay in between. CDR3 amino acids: CASSLGHTGTDTQYF. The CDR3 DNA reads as TGTGCCAGCAGCTTAGGCCATACTGGGACAGATACGCAGTATTTT.

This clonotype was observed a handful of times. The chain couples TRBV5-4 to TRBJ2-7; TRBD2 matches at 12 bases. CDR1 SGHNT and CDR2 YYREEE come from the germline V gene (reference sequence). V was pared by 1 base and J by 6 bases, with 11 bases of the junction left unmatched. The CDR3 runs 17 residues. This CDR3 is CASSLRALAGGPVEQYF. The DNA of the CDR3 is TGTGCCAGCAGCTTGAGGGCGCTAGCGGGGGGGCCAGTCGAGCAGTACTTC.

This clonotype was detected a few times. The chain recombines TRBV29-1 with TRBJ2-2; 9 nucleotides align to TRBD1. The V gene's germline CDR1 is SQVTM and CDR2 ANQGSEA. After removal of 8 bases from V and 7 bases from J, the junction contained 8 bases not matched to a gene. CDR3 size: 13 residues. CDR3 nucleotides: TGCAGCTTTCGTGGGACAGGGATCGGGGAGCTGTTTTTT. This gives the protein CSFRGTGIGELFF.

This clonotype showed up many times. Here the CDR3 reads CASSPLRPREGLKYNEQFF. Written as DNA, the CDR3 is TGTGCCAGCTCACCACTGCGGCCGCGGGAGGGCCTTAAGTACAATGAGCAGTTCTTC. This chain connects TRBV18 to TRBJ2-1; 9 nucleotides align to TRBD2. Per the germline V gene, CDR1 is KGHSH and CDR2 is LQKENI. The CDR3 length is 19 residues. Trimming cost V 1 base and J 4 bases; bases outside gene matches: 14.

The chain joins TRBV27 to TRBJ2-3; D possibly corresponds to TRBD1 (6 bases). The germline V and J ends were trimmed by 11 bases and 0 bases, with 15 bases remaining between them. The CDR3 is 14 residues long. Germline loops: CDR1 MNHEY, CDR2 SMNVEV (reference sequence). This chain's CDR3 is CAGSQGTSTDTQYF. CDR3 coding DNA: TGTGCCGGATCACAGGGCACTAGCACAGATACGCAGTATTTT.

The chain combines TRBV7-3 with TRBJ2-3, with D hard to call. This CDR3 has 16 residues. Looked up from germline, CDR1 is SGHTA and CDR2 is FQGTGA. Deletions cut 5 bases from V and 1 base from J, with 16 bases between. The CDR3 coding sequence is TGTGCCAGCAGCCCAGCTCTAGGGTTTGGCACAGATACGCAGTATTTT. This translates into CASSPALGFGTDTQYF.